The text below deals with one TCR beta chain. This specimen comes from a study of T cells after somatic rescue of genetic block. Some clones are missing from TCRdb's copy, which holds only in-frame ones; the method was immunoSEQ multiplex PCR. This repertoire shows roughly 55,000 clones, 90% to 97% found once; its top ten account for roughly 0.077%. Germline lookup yields CDR1 LNHDA and CDR2 SQIVND (reference sequence). This CDR3 region has 14 residues. The germline V and J ends were trimmed by 4 bases and 2 bases, with 12 bases remaining between them. The clonotype comes from a child less than two years old. The sequenced sample was peripheral blood mononuclear cells (PBMCs). The chain joins TRBV19 to TRBJ2-7, with a weak D call TRBD2 (6 bases). The CDR3 spells CASSRRGATYEQYF. DNA of the CDR3: TGTGCCAGTAGTAGGCGGGGAGCAACCTACGAGCAGTACTTC.